A selection of T cell receptor beta chains follows, all from one sample in a study of CD8+CD57+ T cells in acquired aplastic anemia. MiXCR was run by TCRdb on the reads, yielding one entry per CDR3 protein. The sample lists hundreds of thousands of distinct CDR3 sequences, less than 85% occurring once. Material for sequencing was sorted CD4+, CD8+, or CD8+CD57+ T cells (not recorded which) from PBMCs. Receptor source: a human donor with aplastic anemia. CDR3s include the opening cysteine and the closing phenylalanine or tryptophan. D genes are given only for firm matches. Expanded clones are given a class, and other clones once, few, many or no size at all.

>TRBJ2-3|TRBD2|TRBV7-8|15|NA
TGTGCCAGCAGACGAACGGGAGGCCACACAGATACGCAGTATTTT
CASRRTGGHTDTQYF
>TRBJ2-1|TRBD2|TRBV7-3|16|NA
TGTGCCAGCAGCCTTGAAAGGAGCGGGGGGAGCGCTGAGCAGTTCTTC
CASSLERSGGSAEQFF
>TRBJ2-3|TRBD1|TRBV7-9|15|NA
TGTGCCAGCAGCCCACCACAGGGGCGGACCACCGGGGAGCATTTT
CASSPPQGRTTGEHF
>TRBJ2-2|NA|TRBV7-9|14|NA
TGCGCCAGCAGCGCCACAGGAGACACCGGGGAGCTGTTTTTT
CASSATGDTGELFF
>TRBJ1-4|NA|TRBV9|17|NA
TGTGCCAGCAGTGTGTCTTCAGAAGAACAAACTAATGAAAAACTGTTTTTT
CASSVSSEEQTNEKLFF
>TRBJ2-7|NA|TRBV7-8|14|NA
TGTGCCAGCAGCTTCCGGGGCCGAGCCGATGCGCAGTATTTC
CASSFRGRADAQYF
>TRBJ1-2|NA|TRBV10-2|12|once
TGCGCCAGTACGGGAGAACTCTATGGCTACACCTTC
CASTGELYGYTF
>TRBJ2-7|TRBD2|TRBV11-1|16|NA
TGTGCCAGTAGTCCCGCCCGCGGGGGTGTCCGGGAGGAGCAGTACTTC
CASSPARGGVREEQYF
>TRBJ2-1|NA|TRBV20-1|14|NA
TGCAGTGCTAGAATGGCGCTCTCCTACAATGAGCAGTTCTTC
CSARMALSYNEQFF
>TRBJ1-2|TRBD1|TRBV9|16|once
TGTGCCAGCAGCTTGGGGGGACAGGGCACAGTATCGCGCTACACCTTC
CASSLGGQGTVSRYTF
>TRBJ2-3|NA|TRBV5-4|14|NA
TGTGCCAGCAGCTTGTGGGGGGGGCTGGATACGCAGTATTTT
CASSLWGGLDTQYF
>TRBJ1-1|TRBD1|TRBV7-3|15|NA
TGTGCCAGCAGCCCACAGGGGACCTGGGGAGAGGCCCAGTTCTTT
CASSPQGTWGEAQFF
>TRBJ1-1|NA|TRBV19|14|NA
TGTGCCAGTAACTGGGGGGCCCCGAACACTGAAGCTTTCTTT
CASNWGAPNTEAFF
>TRBJ2-5|NA|TRBV7-9|14|NA
TGTGCCAGCAGCATAGGCGGCGGGCAAGAGACCAAGTACTTC
CASSIGGGQETKYF
>TRBJ2-5|TRBD2|TRBV15|17|NA
TGTGCCACCGGCTACCCCGGGTCTAGCGGGGGGATAGAGACCCAGTACTTC
CATGYPGSSGGIETQYF
>TRBJ2-1|NA|TRBV20-1|12|few
TGCAGTGCCAGTAGTTGGGGACGCAAGAAGTTCTTC
CSASSWGRKKFF